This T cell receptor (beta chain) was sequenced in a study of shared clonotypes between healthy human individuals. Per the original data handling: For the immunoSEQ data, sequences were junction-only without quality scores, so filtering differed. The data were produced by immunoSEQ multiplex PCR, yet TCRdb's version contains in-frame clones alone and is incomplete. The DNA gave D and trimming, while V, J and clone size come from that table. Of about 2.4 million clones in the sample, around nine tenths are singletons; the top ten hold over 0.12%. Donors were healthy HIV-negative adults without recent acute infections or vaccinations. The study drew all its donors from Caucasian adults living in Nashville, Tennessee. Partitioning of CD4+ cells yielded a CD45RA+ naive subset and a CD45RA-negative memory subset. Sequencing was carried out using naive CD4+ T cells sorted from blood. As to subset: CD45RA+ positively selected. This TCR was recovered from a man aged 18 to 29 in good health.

As DNA, the CDR3 is TGTGCCACCAAGGGGCGGACGGATGAAAAACTGTTTTTT. Protein product: CATKGRTDEKLFF. V is TRBV10-3 and J is TRBJ1-4; TRBD1 is a possible D gene (5 bases). Germline lookup yields CDR1 ENHRY and CDR2 SYGVKD. V was shortened by 10 bases and J by 6 bases, with 15 bases between the two germline ends. The CDR3 sequence is 13 residues long.